Listed below are T cell receptor beta chains from one sample, sequenced in a study of blood T cell repertoires in COVID-19. Some clones are missing from TCRdb's copy, which holds only in-frame ones; the method was immunoSEQ multiplex PCR. The sample records nearly 80,000 clones, 90% being singletons. Sequenced sample: peripheral blood. The source of these receptors is an elderly woman with acute or convalescent COVID-19. Each CDR3 is given with its conserved first and last residue. A D gene is named only where the DNA matches it firmly. Some rows mark clone size as missing; the rest say once, few, many or name a class of expanded clone.

>TRBD2|NA|TRBV3-1/TRBV3-2
CASSQARSGISYEQYF
>TRBD2|NA|TRBV6-2/TRBV6-3
CASSYLGTSGRETQYF
>NA|NA|TRBV11-3
CASSRSGPDTQYF
>NA|NA|TRBV4-2
CASSQTEGTEAFF
>TRBD1|NA|TRBV5-6
CASSPTGTVFSEGNTIYF
>TRBD1|NA|TRBV19
CASSPTGELGYTF
>NA|once|TRBV4-2
CASSQDRGAGGYTF
>NA|NA|TRBV25-1
CASSGRTDLYSNQPQHF
>NA|NA|TRBV25-1
CASSEPGGRNIQYF
>NA|NA|TRBV6-5
CASSLNRDLWFF
>TRBD2|NA|TRBV5-4
CASSFGGTSGRAYEQFF
>TRBD2|few|TRBV6-5
CASSGGGWTGELFF
>NA|NA|TRBV9
CASSVATEDSYEQYF
>NA|NA|TRBV11-3
CASSFGSNLDTQYF
>NA|NA|TRBV5-1
CASKRDGANVLTF
>TRBD1|once|TRBV9
CASSGTGGGSGANVLTF
>TRBD1|once|TRBV3-1/TRBV3-2
CASSLVTGVGSSGANVLTF
>NA|few|TRBV11-2
CASSLENYGYTF
>NA|NA|TRBV5-1
CASSLGTANEKLFF
>TRBD2|NA|TRBV19
CASSIPATSGANEQFF
>TRBD2|few|TRBV2
CASSESSGGADKQFF
>NA|NA|TRBV2
CASSRTGRRGLDGYTF
>NA|NA|TRBV29-1
CSGLILNEQFF
>NA|NA|TRBV7-9
CASSLERAPLHF
>NA|NA|TRBV3-1/TRBV3-2
CASSRLENTEAFF
>NA|NA|TRBV4-2
CASSQELSGNTIYF
>TRBD2|NA|TRBV6-1
CASSGGIAGGPWETQYF
>NA|NA|TRBV5-6
CASSQGVNTEAFF
>TRBD2|NA|TRBV19
CASNPTSGSIDTQYF